The 25 T cell receptor beta chains listed next were all sequenced from one sample in a study of tumor and adjacent non-tumor tissue in lung cancer. This sample's RNA came from whole unsorted tissue. A modified ARM-PCR protocol with three rounds of nested PCR amplified TCRbeta. TCRdb called the multiplex PCR reads again in MiXCR, with one record for every CDR3 protein. The sample contains under 140,000 distinct CDR3 sequences, about 80% of which appear only once. Material for sequencing was lung tumor tissue. The receptor source for this set is a man aged 70 or older with non-small cell lung cancer.

A note on this clonotype: An end of the junction does not agree with germline; a read error may underlie this. The chain uses TRBV28 and TRBJ2-3; possibly TRBD2 for D (6 bases). CDR1 is MDHEN, CDR2 SYDVKM, per germline. CDR3 length: 14 amino acids. The CDR3 sequence is CASSSRERTGTQYF. The CDR3 nucleotides are TGTGCCAGCAGTTCTCGGGAGAGAACAGGTACGCAGTATTTT.

CDR3 sequence reads: CTVGRRLAGSYEWYF. As DNA, the CDR3 is TGTACCGTCGGAAGGAGACTAGCAGGTTCTTACGAGTGGTACTTC. The chain is built from TRBV6-5 and TRBJ2-7, with 7 bases aligning to TRBD2. This CDR3 is built from 15 residues. Germline V gene lookup returns CDR1 MNHEY and CDR2 SVGAGI.

In DNA, the CDR3 is TGTGCCAGCAGCCTTCCCGCCGGGATACCAACCTACGAGCAGTACTTC. Protein product: CASSLPAGIPTYEQYF. The chain uses TRBV11-2 and TRBJ2-7, with D possibly matching TRBD2 (5 bases). Germline CDR1 and CDR2: SGHAT and FQNNGV. The CDR3 contains 16 residues. Between the trimmed V and J ends, which lost 5 bases and 2 bases, there was a span of 19 bases.

With respect to this clonotype: Germline and junction disagree at one end, which may indicate a read error. This rearrangement joins TRBV6-1 to TRBJ1-5; 11 bases match TRBD1. The CDR3 is 15 residues long. Germline values: CDR1 MNHNS, CDR2 SASEGT. The CDR3 nucleotides read TGTAGCAGCAGCGCGGACAGGGGGCACAATCAGCTCCAGCATTTT. Protein product: CSSSADRGHNQLQHF.

A single count supports this clonotype. The rearrangement uses TRBV4-1 and TRBJ2-3, with D maybe TRBD2 (6 bases). Trimming took 1 base from V and 6 from J, leaving 8 bases between them. This CDR3 has 13 amino acids. CDR1 is MGHRA and CDR2 is YSYEKL in the germline V gene. In nucleotides, the CDR3 is TGCGCCAGCAGCCAAGTGGAGGGGGATACGCAGTATTTT. Translated, it gives CASSQVEGDTQYF.

This clonotype appeared many times. This likely comes from a read error, as the CDR3 has no conserved phenylalanine or tryptophan at its end. This chain uses TRBV12-3 or TRBV12-4 with TRBJ1-6, with D uncertain. The CDR3 is 12 residues long. V gave up 6 bases and J gave up 7 bases, with 7 bases separating them. The CDR3, as DNA: TGTGCCAGCAGCCAAGGAAATTCACCCCTCCACTCT. Its translation is CASSQGNSPLHS.

The genes are TRBV6-1 and TRBJ1-4; 7 nucleotides agree with TRBD1. Trimming cost V 7 bases and J 15 bases; bases outside gene matches: 17. Germline lookup yields CDR1 MNHNS and CDR2 SASEGT. The CDR3 runs to 14 residues. The DNA of the CDR3 is TGTGCCAGCACCGACAGGGCAACTAATGAAATAATGTTTTTT. This sequence encodes CASTDRATNEIMFF.

Worth noting for this clonotype: Its ends do not fully match the called genes, so a read error is possible. The genes are TRBV5-4 and TRBJ2-7; 9 nucleotides align to TRBD2. The CDR3 contains 15 residues. In germline, CDR1 is SGHNT, CDR2 YYREEE (reference sequence). Here the CDR3 reads CATSGAGGPSYEQYF. The CDR3 DNA reads as TGTGCCACCAGCGGCGCGGGGGGGCCGTCCTACGAGCAATACTTC. Looking up the rest from reference TRBV5-4 and TRBJ2-7 gives the full variable domain: ETGVTQSPTHLIKTRGQQVTLRCSSQSGHNTVSWYQQALGQGPQFIFQYYREEENGRGNFPPRFSGLQFPNYSSELNVNALELDDSALYLCATSGAGGPSYEQYFGPGTRLTVT.

This CDR3 is CASSPTTYTQYF. As DNA, the CDR3 is TGTGCCAGCAGTCCAACTACATATACGCAGTATTTT. The chain combines TRBV28 with TRBJ2-3; D remains unclear. The CDR3 runs 12 residues. Germline lookup yields CDR1 MDHEN and CDR2 SYDVKM. V lost 5 bases and J 7 bases, leaving 10 bases between the germline ends.

The chain is built from TRBV13 and TRBJ2-3, with TRBD1 as a possible D gene (6 bases). With 3 bases removed from V and 1 base from J, the gap between germline ends came to 14 bases. The CDR3 is 16 residues long. Germline-derived CDR1 and CDR2 are PRHDT and FYEKMQ (reference sequence). CDR3 region: CASSFRIGGRTDTQYF. Written as DNA, the CDR3 is TGTGCCAGCAGCTTCCGGATAGGGGGACGCACAGATACGCAGTATTTT.

About this clonotype: This may be a read error: a much more frequent sequence differs by one nucleotide. The chain couples TRBV5-8 to TRBJ2-5; 7 positions agree with TRBD1. The CDR3 consists of 15 residues. CDR1 and CDR2 (germline): SGHTS, YDEGEE. CDR3 loop: CASSPGQLYQETHYF. As DNA, the CDR3 is TGTGCCAGCAGCCCGGGACAGCTGTACCAAGAGACCCACTACTTC. The complete variable domain, with remaining parts taken from reference TRBV5-8 and TRBJ2-5, reads EAGVTQSPTHLIKTRGQQATLRCSPISGHTSVYWYQQALGLGLQFLLWYDEGEERNRGNFPPRFSGRQFPNYSSELNVNALELEDSALYLCASSPGQLYQETHYFGPGTRLLVL.

In regard to this clonotype: A single base separates this from a much larger clone, so it may be a read error. The chain joins TRBV5-1 to TRBJ2-3, with D possibly TRBD1 on 6 matching bases. CDR3 size: 15 residues. Trimming removed 4 bases from V and 0 bases from J, with 12 bases in between. From germline, CDR1 is SGHRS and CDR2 YFSETQ. The DNA for the CDR3 is TGCGCCAGCAGCAGGACAGCCATTAGCACAGATACGCAGTATTTT. Translation: CASSRTAISTDTQYF.

The CDR3 protein is CSAPSGKTGELFF. CDR3 sequence (DNA): TGCAGTGCTCCTAGCGGGAAAACCGGGGAGCTGTTTTTT. The rearrangement uses TRBV20-1 and TRBJ2-2; 9 bases map to TRBD2. The CDR3 contains 13 residues. Trimming removed 5 bases from V and 5 bases from J; junction bases left unmatched: 3. The V gene's germline CDR1 is DFQATT and CDR2 SNEGSKA (reference sequence).

The chain couples TRBV28 to TRBJ2-5, with 12 bases aligning to TRBD2. This CDR3 has 15 residues. Germline V gene lookup returns CDR1 MDHEN and CDR2 SYDVKM. V lost 6 bases, J lost 12 bases, and 14 bases stayed unmatched. The CDR3 sequence is CASRRLAGVWEIEYF. CDR3 DNA sequence: TGTGCCAGCAGAAGACTAGCGGGAGTTTGGGAGATCGAGTACTTC.

Comments on this clonotype: A read error may be the cause here, since a much bigger clone is one base away. The CDR3 DNA reads as TGCAGTTCTAGCGGAAGGACAGGCCATCTCGTCAATGAGCAGTTCTTC. The encoded protein is CSSSGRTGHLVNEQFF. This chain joins TRBV20-1 and TRBJ2-1; the D gene could be TRBD1 or TRBD2 (7 bases each). The CDR3 totals 16 residues. Germline CDR1 DFQATT, CDR2 SNEGSKA (reference sequence).

Details on this clonotype: The germline gene is not matched at one end of the junction; a read error may be the cause. This chain uses TRBV6-6 with TRBJ2-2, with 8 bases that match TRBD1. This CDR3 has 19 residues. Germline CDR1 MNHNY, CDR2 SVGAGI (reference sequence). The DNA for the CDR3 is TGTGCCAGCAGTTACGCGAATTTCGATTGGACAGGGCCCACCGGGGAGCCGTATTTT. Amino acids: CASSYANFDWTGPTGEPYF.

The V and J genes are TRBV5-6 and TRBJ1-1; 8 positions agree with TRBD1. Germline V gene lookup returns CDR1 SGHDT and CDR2 YYEEEE. V lost 6 bases and J lost 6; bases outside the gene matches: 7. The CDR3 sequence is 13 residues long. The chain's CDR3 is CASNKDRVAEAFF. Written as DNA, the CDR3 is TGTGCCAGCAACAAGGACAGGGTCGCTGAAGCTTTCTTT.

This clonotype came up a few times. A junction end diverges from the germline sequence, so it may reflect a read error. V is TRBV6-5 and J is TRBJ1-1, with D perhaps matching TRBD1 (5 bases). Germline values: CDR1 MNHEY, CDR2 SVGAGI. This CDR3 is built from 13 residues. The CDR3 DNA sequence: TGTGCCAGCATAGGACACTTGAACACTGAAGTTTTCTTT. Amino acid sequence: CASIGHLNTEVFF.

For this clonotype: The CDR3 end shows no conserved phenylalanine or tryptophan, and so a read error is likely. The chain is built from TRBV6-6 and TRBJ2-2; D is possibly TRBD1 (6 bases). The V and J ends lost 7 bases and 2 bases respectively, with 20 bases between them. CDR1 and CDR2 from the germline V gene are MNHNY and SVGAGI (reference sequence). CDR3 length: 17 residues. CDR3 amino acids: CASKPPDGQINTGELFL. Written as DNA, the CDR3 is TGTGCCAGCAAGCCCCCCGATGGACAGATTAACACCGGGGAGCTGTTTCTT.

Details on this clonotype: A much larger clone sits a single nucleotide away, making a read error possible. This sequence joins TRBV5-1 and TRBJ2-7; 10 positions match TRBD1. Per the germline V gene, CDR1 is SGHRS and CDR2 is YFSETQ. The CDR3 spans 15 residues. The CDR3 region has the DNA TGCGTCAGCAGCCGGGGGGGGACAGGGGTCCTCGAGCAGTACTTC. It translates to CVSSRGGTGVLEQYF.

A single count supports this clonotype. The CDR3 does not end in the conserved phenylalanine or tryptophan, so this is likely a read error. This sequence joins TRBV11-2 and TRBJ2-2; possible D gene TRBD1, 6 bases. The CDR3 consists of 14 residues. Looked up from germline, CDR1 is SGHAT and CDR2 is FQNNGV. The CDR3 DNA follows: TGTGTCAGCAGCCTGGACAGTCAGTCCTGGGAGCTGTTTTTA. It translates to CVSSLDSQSWELFL.

In this sample, this clonotype turned up once. A junction boundary mismatches the germline segment, possibly from a read error. V is TRBV12-3 or TRBV12-4 and J is TRBJ2-5; D gene uncertain. CDR3 size: 13 residues. The CDR3 loop reads CASTPTAPETHYF. The CDR3 DNA is TGTGCCAGCACCCCGACCGCTCCAGAGACCCATTACTTC.

In this sample, this clonotype turned up once. The CDR3 ends on some other residue instead of the conserved phenylalanine or tryptophan, so this is likely a read error. This rearrangement joins TRBV6-5 to TRBJ1-2, with 9 bases aligning to TRBD1. The CDR3 is made up of 13 amino acids. From germline, CDR1 is MNHEY and CDR2 SVGAGI. CDR3 sequence: CAGRTGTGNVYTI. DNA of the CDR3: TGTGCCGGCAGAACTGGGACAGGGAATGTCTACACCATC.

A note on this clonotype: Its ends do not fully match the called genes, so a read error is possible. This chain joins TRBV4-2 and TRBJ1-1; maybe TRBD1 (6 bases). Germline CDR1 LGHNA, CDR2 YNFKEQ. The CDR3 length is 15 residues. The CDR3 nucleotides read TGTGCCTGCAGCAAGGGGGTTGAGGTTGGTATTGAAGCTTTCTTT. Translating gives CACSKGVEVGIEAFF.

Details on this clonotype: A much bigger clone sits one base away, suggesting this may be a read error. The chain is built from TRBV10-2 and TRBJ2-7; a weak D match, TRBD2 (6 bases). In germline, CDR1 is WSHSY, CDR2 SAAADI. The CDR3 is made up of 17 amino acids. CDR3 nucleotides: TGCGACAGCAGTGGGTCGATTTGGCGGGACCTCTCCTACGAGCAGTACTTC. This encodes CDSSGSIWRDLSYEQYF.